Listed here are 8 T cell receptor beta chains from one sample, sequenced in a study of shared clonotypes between healthy human individuals. Sequenced by immunoSEQ multiplex PCR; TCRdb stores in-frame clones only, minus some. Of 1.6 million or so clones listed, around 97% are singletons. Sample: naive CD4+ T cells sorted from blood. The sample's subset: CD45RA+ positively selected. All receptors derive from a man younger than 45 in good health.

The chain has TRBV15 and TRBJ2-7; D is uncertain. Germline CDR1 and CDR2: LNHNV and YYDKDF (reference sequence). The V gene lost 3 bases and the J gene lost 3 bases, with 12 bases spanning the gap. The CDR3 length is 14 residues. The CDR3 nucleotides read TGTGCCACCAGCAGGACACCTTTTATCTACGAGCAGTACTTC. This translates into CATSRTPFIYEQYF.

In its sample, this clone was seen once. This chain links TRBV27 with TRBJ2-1, with D unclear. CDR1 and CDR2 (germline): MNHEY, SMNVEV (reference sequence). The V end was cut by 5 bases, the J end by 0 bases, with 17 bases between. This CDR3 is built from 17 residues. The CDR3 nucleotides read TGTGCCAGCAGTCCCTCAGGTGCCGCGAGCTCCTACAATGAGCAGTTCTTC. Its translation is CASSPSGAASSYNEQFF.

The chain combines TRBV7-9 with TRBJ2-1; D not resolved. Trimming removed 5 bases from V and 8 bases from J, with 7 bases in between. Germline CDR1 SEHNR, CDR2 FQNEAQ (reference sequence). The CDR3 extends over 11 amino acids. CDR3 DNA: TGTGCCAGCAGCCCAAGCCATGAGCAGTTCTTC. Protein product: CASSPSHEQFF.

The chain links TRBV5-1 to TRBJ2-1, with 9 bases matching TRBD2. The CDR3 is 15 amino acids. The germline CDR1 and CDR2 sequences are SGHRS and YFSETQ. Trimming took 6 bases from V and 4 from J; bases not matched to a gene: 8. CDR3 residues: CASTASGLAYNEQFF. For the CDR3, the DNA is TGCGCCAGCACTGCTTCGGGACTAGCTTACAATGAGCAGTTCTTC.

V is TRBV9 and J is TRBJ2-3; 8 bases agree with TRBD1. From germline, CDR1 is SGDLS and CDR2 YYNGEE. V was clipped by 0 bases and J by 5 bases; unmatched bases: 2. The CDR3 spans 14 residues. The CDR3 here is CASSVGRGQDTQYF. DNA for the CDR3: TGTGCCAGCAGCGTAGGCAGGGGGCAAGATACGCAGTATTTT.

V and J are TRBV5-1 and TRBJ2-2; D is ambiguous. V lost 9 bases and J 0 bases, leaving 12 bases between the germline ends. The CDR3 consists of 14 residues. Germline-derived CDR1 and CDR2 are SGHRS and YFSETQ. This chain's CDR3 is CATSRTANTGELFF. The DNA of the CDR3 is TGCGCCACCTCCCGGACGGCGAACACCGGGGAGCTGTTTTTT.

CDR3 DNA: TGTGCCAGCAGCGTAGGGTCGATCACGGGCTACGAGCAGTACTTC. Residues: CASSVGSITGYEQYF. The chain combines TRBV9 with TRBJ2-7; no definite D call. The CDR3 totals 15 residues. Germline V gene sequence: CDR1 SGDLS, CDR2 YYNGEE. Trimming removed 0 bases at V and 3 bases at J, with 13 bases between.

The genes are TRBV19 and TRBJ1-1; unclear D gene. CDR1 is LNHDA, CDR2 SQIVND, per germline (reference sequence). This CDR3 contains 15 residues. The ends were cut back, 5 bases at V and 1 base at J, with 14 bases in the middle. The DNA for the CDR3 is TGTGCCAGTAGTCAATGGCAGCCGGCGAACACTGAAGCTTTCTTT. Translation: CASSQWQPANTEAFF.